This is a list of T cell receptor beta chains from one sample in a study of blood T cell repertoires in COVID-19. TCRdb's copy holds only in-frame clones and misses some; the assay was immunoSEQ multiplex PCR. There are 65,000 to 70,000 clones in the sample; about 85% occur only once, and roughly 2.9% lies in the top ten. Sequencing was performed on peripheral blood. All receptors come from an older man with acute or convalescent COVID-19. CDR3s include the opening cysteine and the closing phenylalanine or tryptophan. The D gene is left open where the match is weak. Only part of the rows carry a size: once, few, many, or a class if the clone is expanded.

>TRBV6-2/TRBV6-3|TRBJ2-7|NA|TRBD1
CASSTRGRGSYEQYF
TGTGCCAGCAGCACCAGGGGGCGCGGGTCCTACGAGCAGTACTTC
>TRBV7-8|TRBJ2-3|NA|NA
CASSLARGSGKTDTQYF
TGTGCCAGCAGCTTAGCGCGGGGTAGCGGTAAGACGGATACGCAGTATTTT
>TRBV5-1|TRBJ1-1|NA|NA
CASSRGFSYTEAFF
TGCGCCAGCAGCAGGGGGTTTTCTTACACTGAAGCTTTCTTT
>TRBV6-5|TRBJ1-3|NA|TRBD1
CASRTGSSGNTIYF
TGTGCCAGCAGGACAGGGAGCTCTGGAAACACCATATATTTT
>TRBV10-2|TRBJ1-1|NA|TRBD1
CASRETGVHTEAFF
TGCGCCAGCAGGGAGACAGGGGTACACACTGAAGCTTTCTTT
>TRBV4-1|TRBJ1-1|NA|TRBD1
CASSPTGTGLNTEAFF
TGCGCCAGCAGCCCAACCGGGACAGGGCTAAACACTGAAGCTTTCTTT
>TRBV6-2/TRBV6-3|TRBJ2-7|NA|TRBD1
CASSYGGQGAYEQYF
TGTGCCAGCAGTTACGGGGGACAGGGTGCCTACGAGCAGTACTTC
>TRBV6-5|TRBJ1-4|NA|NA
CASLGGGGGEKLFF
TGTGCCTCCCTTGGCGGGGGCGGGGGTGAAAAACTGTTTTTT
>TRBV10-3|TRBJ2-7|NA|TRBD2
CAISEFAGTSSSLYEQYF
TGTGCCATCAGTGAGTTTGCCGGGACTAGCTCCTCACTATACGAGCAGTACTTC
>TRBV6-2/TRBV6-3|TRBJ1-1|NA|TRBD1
CASSFSTGDKKTEAFF
TGTGCCAGCAGTTTCTCGACAGGGGATAAGAAAACTGAAGCTTTCTTT
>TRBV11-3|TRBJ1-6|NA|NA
CASSLRGGVDSPLHF
TGTGCCAGCAGCTTGAGGGGGGGGGTGGATTCACCCCTCCACTTT
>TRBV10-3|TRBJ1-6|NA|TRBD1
CAIGQGGNSPLHF
TGTGCCATCGGACAGGGAGGAAATTCACCCCTCCACTTT
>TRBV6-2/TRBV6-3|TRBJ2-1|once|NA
CASSYGRRVSYNEQFF
TGTGCCAGCAGTTACGGGAGGCGAGTCTCCTACAATGAGCAGTTCTTC
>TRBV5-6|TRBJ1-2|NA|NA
CASSSVGALTAGYTF
TGTGCCAGCAGCTCCGTGGGGGCACTAACGGCGGGCTACACCTTC
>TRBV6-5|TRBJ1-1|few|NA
CASSYKGLYNTEAFF
TGTGCCAGCAGTTACAAGGGGTTATACAACACTGAAGCTTTCTTT
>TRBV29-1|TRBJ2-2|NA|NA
CSSAAGGELFF
TGCAGCTCCGCCGCGGGCGGGGAGCTGTTTTTT
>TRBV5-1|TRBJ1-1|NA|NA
CASSLRGGPNTEAFF
TGCGCCAGCAGCTTGAGGGGAGGGCCGAACACTGAAGCTTTCTTT
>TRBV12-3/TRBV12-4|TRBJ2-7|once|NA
CASSRSPREQYF
TGTGCCAGCAGTCGATCCCCCCGGGAGCAGTACTTC
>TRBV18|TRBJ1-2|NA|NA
CASSPGSVYGYTF
TGTGCCAGCTCACCGGGTAGCGTCTATGGCTACACCTTC
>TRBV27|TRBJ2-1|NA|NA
CASSLLSGLDNEQFF
TGTGCCAGCAGTTTATTATCAGGGCTGGACAATGAGCAGTTCTTC
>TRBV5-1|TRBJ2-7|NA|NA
CASTQGNEQYF
TGCGCCAGCACGCAGGGCAACGAGCAGTACTTC
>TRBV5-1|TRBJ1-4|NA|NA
CASRRGGNEKLFF
TGCGCCAGCAGGCGAGGAGGAAATGAAAAACTGTTTTTT
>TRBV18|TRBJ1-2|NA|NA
CASLGANYGYTF
TGTGCCAGCTTGGGAGCTAACTATGGCTACACCTTC
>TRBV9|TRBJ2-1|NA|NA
CASSVVGQARGEQFF
TGTGCCAGCAGCGTAGTCGGTCAGGCCCGTGGTGAGCAGTTCTTC
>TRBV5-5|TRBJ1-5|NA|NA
CASSSGQINQPQHF
TGTGCCAGCAGCTCCGGACAGATCAATCAGCCCCAGCATTTT
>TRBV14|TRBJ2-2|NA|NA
CASSQDIQNTGELFF
TGTGCCAGCAGCCAAGATATACAGAACACCGGGGAGCTGTTTTTT
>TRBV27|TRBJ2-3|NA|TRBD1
CASSLPGTGGNTQYF
TGTGCCAGCAGTTTGCCCGGGACAGGGGGAAATACGCAGTATTTT
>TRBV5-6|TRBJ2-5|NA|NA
CASSLVGGKTQYF
TGTGCCAGCAGCTTGGTGGGCGGGAAGACCCAGTACTTC
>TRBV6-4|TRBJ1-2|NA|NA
CASSDSGRGGYTF
TGTGCCAGCAGTGACTCTGGCAGGGGCGGCTACACCTTC
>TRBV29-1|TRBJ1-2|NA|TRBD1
CSVEVGTGGPYGYTF
TGCAGCGTTGAAGTTGGGACAGGGGGCCCCTATGGCTACACCTTC
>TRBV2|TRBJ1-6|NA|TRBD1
CARGTGDFSSYNSPLHF
TGTGCCAGGGGGACAGGGGACTTTAGCTCCTATAATTCACCCCTCCACTTT